This is a list of T cell receptor beta chains from one sample in a study of beta chain features in type 1 diabetes. Clones were read by immunoSEQ multiplex PCR, and TCRdb kept only the in-frame ones, dropping some. There are 680,000 or so clones in the sample; around 15% occur only once, and 0.022% lies in the top ten. The sequencing sample was made of naive CD4+ T cells from blood. All receptors come from a man between 18 and 35 years old with type 1 diabetes. Both conserved end residues are part of each CDR3. Each record gives: V gene, D gene, J gene, CDR3 protein. A D gene is named only where the DNA matches it firmly.

>TRBV15|NA|TRBJ1-5
CATSRDGGYQPQHF
>TRBV5-1|NA|TRBJ2-7
CASSSGTQGAEQYF
>TRBV9|TRBD1|TRBJ2-1
CASSPAGQGFTEQFF
>TRBV6-6|NA|TRBJ1-4
CASSYFSGNEKLFF
>TRBV6-5|NA|TRBJ2-7
CASSYNVLPYEQYF
>TRBV19|NA|TRBJ1-6
CASSNGQRTYNSPLHF
>TRBV6-5|TRBD1|TRBJ2-5
CASSSGQGSETQYF
>TRBV21-1|NA|TRBJ1-5
CASSPRPGQGFYQPQHF
>TRBV30|TRBD1|TRBJ2-1
CAWGGQGAYNEQFF
>TRBV7-2|NA|TRBJ2-7
CASSPGGGFYEQYF
>TRBV19|NA|TRBJ1-5
CASSIQGGQPQHF
>TRBV28|NA|TRBJ2-3
CASSLNRYTDTQYF
>TRBV6-6|NA|TRBJ1-4
CASSYWYANEKLFF
>TRBV7-9|NA|TRBJ1-2
CASSLAAGYTF
>TRBV28|TRBD1|TRBJ2-7
CASSFGTPGQVGEQYF
>TRBV4-1|NA|TRBJ2-3
CASSYGTSRDTQYF
>TRBV5-1|NA|TRBJ1-3
CASSFGTSGNTIYF
>TRBV5-4|TRBD1|TRBJ1-2
CASSVNRGLYGYTF
>TRBV5-1|NA|TRBJ2-4
CASSLRAENIQYF
>TRBV5-6|NA|TRBJ2-7
CASSLGQDYEQYF
>TRBV28|TRBD1|TRBJ2-7
CASISGQGAAEQYF
>TRBV6-6|TRBD2|TRBJ2-7
CASSTREGYRLYEQYF
>TRBV28|NA|TRBJ2-2
CASSFSVPGELFF
>TRBV4-1|NA|TRBJ1-2
CASSQGANYGYTF
>TRBV10-3|NA|TRBJ2-3
CAISEDGTDTQYF
>TRBV30|NA|TRBJ1-1
CAWRGSFTEAFF
>TRBV6-5|NA|TRBJ2-7
CASSYEGTTYEQYF
>TRBV9|TRBD2|TRBJ2-5
CASSVGIAGGQETQYF
>TRBV4-1|NA|TRBJ1-2
CASSQDRGTNYGYTF
>TRBV28|TRBD1|TRBJ1-2
CASSSLQGPLYGYTF
>TRBV29-1|NA|TRBJ2-2
CSVERSGGELFF
>TRBV12-5|NA|TRBJ1-1
CASGRLGPDTEAFF
>TRBV6-6|NA|TRBJ1-1
CASRKGDMNTEAFF
>TRBV6-1|NA|TRBJ2-3
CASSERMSTDTQYF
>TRBV10-3|NA|TRBJ2-3
CAISERTGDTQYF
>TRBV5-1|NA|TRBJ2-6
CASSLGGSGANVLTF
>TRBV19|NA|TRBJ2-2
CASSGWPGELFF
>TRBV6-6|NA|TRBJ2-5
CASIGASETQYF
>TRBV4-2|NA|TRBJ2-3
CASSLGVGRQTDTQYF
>TRBV29-1|TRBD2|TRBJ2-2
CSVGGGPQNTGELFF
>TRBV6-5|TRBD1|TRBJ1-5
CASSGTGYQPQHF